Sequencing of this T cell receptor (beta chain) was carried out in a study of T cell repertoires in cytomegalovirus infection. Study-level information: Carrying CMV and the relevant HLA type showed in public TCR beta signatures. Study-wide results and limits: The response measured ex vivo was dominated by TCR beta clonotypes (HLA-C-restricted and CMV-specific). Using cumulative public TCR beta family frequency, the authors identified those who carried CMV together with the relevant HLA.

The CDR3 contains 12 residues. Trimming stripped 7 bases from V and 8 bases from J, with 9 bases between. The V gene's germline CDR1 is MGHDK and CDR2 SYGVNS. Comment on this clonotype: Its antigen is currently unknown.

TCRdb fed the reads into MiXCR, producing one record per CDR3 protein. The sample consists of a few hundred thousand distinct CDR3 sequences, roughly 9.5% of them appearing once. The chain combines TRBV25-1 with TRBJ2-6; D uncertain. Material for sequencing was PBMCs. The sequence was obtained from a human donor in good health (CMV status not recorded). Some clones in this sample may be carry-over from other donors' samples. The CDR3 here is CASTKHSNVLTF. CDR3 in DNA: TGTGCCAGCACCAAGCATTCCAACGTCCTGACTTTC.